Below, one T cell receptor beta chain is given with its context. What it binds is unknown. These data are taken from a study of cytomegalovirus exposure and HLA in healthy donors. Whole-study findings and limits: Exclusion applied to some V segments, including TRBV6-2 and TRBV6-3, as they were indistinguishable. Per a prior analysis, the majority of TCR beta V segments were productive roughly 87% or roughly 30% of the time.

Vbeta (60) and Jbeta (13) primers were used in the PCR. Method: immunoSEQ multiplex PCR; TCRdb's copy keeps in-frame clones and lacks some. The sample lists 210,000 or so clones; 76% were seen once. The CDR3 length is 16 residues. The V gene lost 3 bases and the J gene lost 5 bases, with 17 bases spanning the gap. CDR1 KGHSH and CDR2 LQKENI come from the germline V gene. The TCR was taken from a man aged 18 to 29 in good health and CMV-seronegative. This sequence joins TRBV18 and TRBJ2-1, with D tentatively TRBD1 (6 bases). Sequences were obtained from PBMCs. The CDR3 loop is CASSPVGARLNNEQFF. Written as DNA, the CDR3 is TGTGCCAGCTCACCCGTGGGGGCCCGGCTCAACAATGAGCAGTTCTTC.